Sequencing of this T cell receptor (beta chain) was carried out in a study of cytomegalovirus exposure and HLA in healthy donors. On this clone: The junction differs from germline at one of its ends, possibly a read error.

The CDR3 contains 16 residues. Germline-derived CDR1 and CDR2 are SEHNR and FQNEAQ (reference sequence). Primers: 60 Vbeta forward and 13 Jbeta reverse. Sequencing was performed with immunoSEQ multiplex PCR; in TCRdb, only in-frame clones are kept and a portion is missing. The sample holds under 130,000 clones, roughly 85% seen once. J is TRBJ1-3 and V is TRBV7-9; D gene uncertain. The sequence derives from a woman in her thirties or forties in good health and CMV-seronegative. Specimen: PBMCs. The CDR3 region has the DNA TGTTCCAGCAGCTTAGCCTCCCCTAGCTCTGGAAACACCATATATTTT. It encodes CSSSLASPSSGNTIYF.